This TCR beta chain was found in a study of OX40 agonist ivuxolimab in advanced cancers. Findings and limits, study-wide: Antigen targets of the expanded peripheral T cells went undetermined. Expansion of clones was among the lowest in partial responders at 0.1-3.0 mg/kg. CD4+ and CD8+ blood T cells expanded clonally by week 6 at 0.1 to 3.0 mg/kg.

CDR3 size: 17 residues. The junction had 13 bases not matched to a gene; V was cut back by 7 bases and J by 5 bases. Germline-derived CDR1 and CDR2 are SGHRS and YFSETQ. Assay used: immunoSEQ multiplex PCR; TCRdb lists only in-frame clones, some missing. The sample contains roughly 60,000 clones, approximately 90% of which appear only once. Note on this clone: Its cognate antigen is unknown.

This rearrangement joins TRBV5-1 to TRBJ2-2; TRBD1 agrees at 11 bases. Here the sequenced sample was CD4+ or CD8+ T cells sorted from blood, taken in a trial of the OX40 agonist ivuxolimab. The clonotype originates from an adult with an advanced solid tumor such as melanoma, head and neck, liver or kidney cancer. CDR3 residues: CASQLIGQGASTGELFF. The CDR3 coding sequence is TGCGCCAGCCAACTTATTGGACAGGGGGCAAGTACCGGGGAGCTGTTTTTT.